Below, 27 T cell receptor beta chains from the same sample are listed, as sequenced in a study of PD-1 blockade in mismatch repair-deficient tumors. The data were produced by immunoSEQ multiplex PCR, yet TCRdb's version contains in-frame clones alone and is incomplete. The data contain tens of thousands of clones, more than 75% of them singletons. The sequencing here drew on peripheral blood, taken 4 weeks after starting pembrolizumab. The receptors come from an adult with mismatch repair-deficient cancer.

V gene TRBV5-5 combines with J gene TRBJ1-2, with D unresolved. Germline lookup yields CDR1 SGHKS and CDR2 YYEKEE (reference sequence). The CDR3 has 15 amino acids. The V gene lost 0 bases and the J gene lost 2 bases, with 11 bases spanning the gap. CDR3 DNA: TGTGCCAGCAGCTTGGTGCAGGCATCAAACTATGGCTACACCTTC. Translated: CASSLVQASNYGYTF.

The chain uses TRBV29-1 and TRBJ2-7; 7 positions agree with TRBD2. CDR3 length equals 12 residues. Germline V gene lookup returns CDR1 SQVTM and CDR2 ANQGSEA. The trim removed 7 bases at V and 5 bases at J, leaving 8 bases unmatched. DNA of the CDR3: TGCAGCGCCGGTGGCGGGAGCGACGAGCAGTACTTC. This encodes CSAGGGSDEQYF.

The rearrangement joins TRBV4-2 to TRBJ2-6; 7 positions match TRBD1. Germline V gives CDR1 LGHNA, CDR2 YNFKEQ. With V trimmed by 5 bases and J by 0 bases, 4 bases remained unmatched. The CDR3 has 16 residues. CDR3 bases: TGTGCCAGCAGCATCTGGACAGGCTCTGGGGCCAACGTCCTGACTTTC. Protein sequence: CASSIWTGSGANVLTF.

The chain couples TRBV4-1 to TRBJ1-1; D unclear. Germline V gives CDR1 MGHRA, CDR2 YSYEKL. The V end lost 0 bases, the J end lost 5 bases, and 4 bases lay between the germline ends. The CDR3 consists of 12 residues. This chain's CDR3 is CASSQDLTEAFF. The CDR3 DNA reads TGCGCCAGCAGCCAAGACCTTACTGAAGCTTTCTTT.

The count of this clone is one. V and J are TRBV19 and TRBJ2-7; 10 bases line up with TRBD1. V was pared by 2 bases and J by 3 bases, with 4 bases of the junction left unmatched. This CDR3 comprises 15 residues. Germline values: CDR1 LNHDA, CDR2 SQIVND (reference sequence). CDR3 sequence (DNA): TGTGCCAGTAGTATACCCCGGGACAGGGGCTACGAGCAGTACTTC. Translation: CASSIPRDRGYEQYF. The full variable domain, with the rest looked up from reference TRBV19 and TRBJ2-7, is DGGITQSPKYLFRKEGQNVTLSCEQNLNHDAMYWYRQDPGQGLRLIYYSQIVNDFQKGDIAEGYSVSREKKESFPLTVTSAQKNPTAFYLCASSIPRDRGYEQYFGPGTRLTVT.

The chain links TRBV5-6 to TRBJ2-1; D remains ambiguous. Trimming left V 5 bases short and J 7 bases short, with 10 bases between. The CDR3 is made up of 12 amino acids. CDR1 is SGHDT and CDR2 is YYEEEE in the germline V gene. The chain's CDR3 is CASRNLLNEQFF. Written as DNA, the CDR3 is TGTGCCAGCAGGAACCTCCTGAATGAGCAGTTCTTC.

This clone is deemed medium-sized. The rearrangement uses TRBV18 and TRBJ1-2; 9 bases match TRBD1. The ends lost 4 bases at V and 2 bases at J; junction bases unmatched: 2. This CDR3 spans 14 amino acids. CDR1 is KGHSH and CDR2 is LQKENI in the germline V gene. The CDR3 DNA is TGTGCCAGCTCACACGGGACAGGGAACTATGGCTACACCTTC. Residues: CASSHGTGNYGYTF.

The chain recombines TRBV11-2 with TRBJ2-5; 8 bases agree with TRBD2. The CDR3 sequence is 15 residues long. Trimming cost V 3 bases and J 4 bases; bases outside gene matches: 7. Germline CDR1 and CDR2: SGHAT and FQNNGV. CDR3 in amino acids: CASSFSGKRGETQYF. CDR3 in DNA: TGTGCCAGCAGCTTTAGCGGGAAGAGAGGAGAGACCCAGTACTTC.

The chain has TRBV30 and TRBJ1-3; TRBD1 might be the D (5 bases). This CDR3 spans 13 amino acids. Germline V lookup: CDR1 GTSNPN, CDR2 SVGIG (reference sequence). Trimming cost V 4 bases and J 4 bases, with 11 bases left between them. CDR3 amino acids: CAWTGLRGNTIYF. In nucleotides, the CDR3 is TGTGCCTGGACAGGGTTGAGAGGAAACACCATATATTTT. Full variable domain (remainder filled in from reference TRBV30 and TRBJ1-3): SQTIHQWPATLVQPVGSPLSLECTVEGTSNPNLYWYRQAAGRGLQLLFYSVGIGQISSEVPQNLSASRPQDRQFILSSKKLLLSDSGFYLCAWTGLRGNTIYFGEGSWLTVV.

This clone was detected only a few times. The V and J genes are TRBV7-2 and TRBJ2-2; D gene uncertain. This CDR3 contains 14 residues. V was pared by 3 bases and J by 1 base, with 6 bases between. Per germline, CDR1 SGHTA and CDR2 FQGNSA. Written as DNA, the CDR3 is TGTGCCAGCAGCTTTAGCATGAACACCGGGGAGCTGTTTTTT. Amino acids: CASSFSMNTGELFF.

The gene calls are TRBV5-6 and TRBJ1-2, with a tentative D call TRBD1 (5 bases). Germline CDR1 SGHDT, CDR2 YYEEEE. The V gene lost 5 bases and the J gene lost 4 bases, with 27 bases spanning the gap. This CDR3 has 18 residues. The CDR3: CASRGTVDGALKFYGYTF. The CDR3 nucleotides are TGTGCCAGCAGGGGAACGGTCGATGGGGCGCTAAAATTCTATGGCTACACCTTC.

V is TRBV19 and J is TRBJ2-7; 11 bases are shared with TRBD1. The CDR3 has 16 residues. Germline lookup yields CDR1 LNHDA and CDR2 SQIVND (reference sequence). J gave up 2 bases and V 4 bases, and 7 bases lay outside the gene matches. This CDR3 is CASSRVPGQGAYEQYF. For the CDR3, the DNA is TGTGCCAGTAGTAGGGTCCCGGGACAGGGGGCCTACGAGCAGTACTTC.

The count of this clone is one. Here the CDR3 DNA reads TGTGCCAGCAGTCCTAGACTAGCGGTGAACACCGGGGAGCTGTTTTTT. Translated, it gives CASSPRLAVNTGELFF. The chain couples TRBV27 to TRBJ2-2, with 9 bases identical to TRBD2. The CDR3 runs to 16 residues. Looked up from germline, CDR1 is MNHEY and CDR2 is SMNVEV (reference sequence). Germline trimming cut 5 bases from V and 1 base from J; bases unmatched to any gene: 5.

The V call is TRBV7-9, the J call TRBJ2-7; D ambiguous. Trimming pared 0 bases from V and 2 bases from J, leaving 5 bases between. Per the germline V gene, CDR1 is SEHNR and CDR2 is FQNEAQ (reference sequence). This CDR3 is built from 13 residues. CDR3 region: CASSLAPAYEQYF. DNA of the CDR3: TGTGCCAGCAGCTTAGCACCGGCCTACGAGCAGTACTTC.

V gene TRBV4-1 combines with J gene TRBJ2-5, with 12 nucleotides matching TRBD2. This CDR3 region has 18 residues. Germline loops: CDR1 MGHRA, CDR2 YSYEKL. V gave up 1 base and J gave up 7 bases; unmatched junction bases: 13. The CDR3 nucleotides read TGCGCCAGCAGCCAAGCCGGGACTAGCGGGCGTCGAGATGGGACCCAGTACTTC. Its translation is CASSQAGTSGRRDGTQYF.

This rearrangement joins TRBV9 to TRBJ1-4; D uncertain. The CDR3 extends over 14 amino acids. In germline, CDR1 is SGDLS, CDR2 YYNGEE. Trimming cost V 3 bases and J 0 bases, with 6 bases left between them. CDR3 sequence: CASSGTATNEKLFF. The CDR3 region has the DNA TGTGCCAGCAGCGGGACGGCAACTAATGAAAAACTGTTTTTT.

The V gene is TRBV6-6, the J gene TRBJ2-1, with 7 nucleotides matching TRBD2. V gave up 6 bases and J gave up 1 base; unmatched junction bases: 6. The CDR3 consists of 15 residues. Germline-derived CDR1 and CDR2 are MNHNY and SVGAGI (reference sequence). This CDR3 reads CASRSPAGSYNEQFF. The CDR3 DNA follows: TGTGCCAGCAGATCGCCAGCGGGATCCTACAATGAGCAGTTCTTC.

This clone appeared a single time. V and J are TRBV28 and TRBJ2-7; 10 bases agree with TRBD2. Trimming took 2 bases from V and 0 from J; bases not matched to a gene: 4. Germline values: CDR1 MDHEN, CDR2 SYDVKM. The CDR3 loop spans 16 amino acids. The CDR3 spells CASSLKPSGSSYEQYF. CDR3 DNA: TGTGCCAGCAGTTTAAAACCTAGCGGGAGCTCCTACGAGCAGTACTTC.

The chain couples TRBV19 to TRBJ2-1; possible D gene TRBD2, 5 bases. The CDR3 is 12 amino acids. Germline CDR1 reads LNHDA; CDR2 reads SQIVND (reference sequence). V lost 4 bases and J 15 bases, leaving 16 bases between the germline ends. The CDR3 region has the DNA TGTGCCAGTAGTACGGACCTCGGGAAACGGTTCTTC. Translating it yields CASSTDLGKRFF.

The rearrangement links TRBV6-5 to TRBJ2-7; 9 bases map to TRBD1. V shed 2 bases, J shed 4 bases, and the junction held 6 bases outside the gene matches. The CDR3 is 15 amino acids. Germline-derived CDR1 and CDR2 are MNHEY and SVGAGI. The CDR3 is CASSYTKTGGYEQYF. The CDR3 DNA follows: TGTGCCAGCAGTTACACTAAGACAGGGGGGTACGAGCAGTACTTC.

The CDR3 bases are TGTGCCAGCGGCCCGAGCATGAAGGGCAATCAGCCCCAGCATTTT. This sequence encodes CASGPSMKGNQPQHF. The chain employs TRBV28 and TRBJ1-5; D is uncertain. CDR3 length equals 15 residues. Between the trimmed V and J ends, which lost 8 bases and 2 bases, there was a span of 16 bases. Germline-derived CDR1 and CDR2 are MDHEN and SYDVKM.

The rearrangement joins TRBV10-3 to TRBJ2-1; possible D gene TRBD2, 5 bases. The V gene's germline CDR1 is ENHRY and CDR2 SYGVKD. CDR3 length equals 16 residues. The V end was cut by 4 bases, the J end by 0 bases, with 13 bases between. CDR3 DNA: TGTGCCATCAGTGGAACCTCGGGGAGCTCCTACAATGAGCAGTTCTTC. Its translation is CAISGTSGSSYNEQFF.

This chain's CDR3 is CASSRDSGGTEAFF. DNA for the CDR3: TGTGCCAGCTCACGGGACAGCGGTGGCACTGAAGCTTTCTTT. This chain joins TRBV18 and TRBJ1-1; 7 nucleotides align to TRBD1. With 4 bases clipped from V and 4 bases from J, the junction kept 6 bases outside the gene matches. CDR1 and CDR2 from the germline V gene are KGHSH and LQKENI. This CDR3 region has 14 residues.

The chain couples TRBV13 to TRBJ2-3; weak D call: TRBD2 (5 bases). The V and J ends lost 8 bases and 1 base respectively, with 16 bases between them. The germline V gene has CDR1 PRHDT and CDR2 FYEKMQ (reference sequence). CDR3 length: 15 amino acids. Written as DNA, the CDR3 is TGTGCCAGCGCCCCGGGATACCCGGGCACAGATACGCAGTATTTT. This encodes CASAPGYPGTDTQYF.

J is TRBJ2-7 and V is TRBV2; 9 bases match TRBD1. The CDR3 runs to 15 residues. CDR1 and CDR2 (germline): SNHLY, FYNNEI. Trimming removed 6 bases from V and 5 bases from J; junction bases left unmatched: 11. CDR3 sequence: CASSSLGQGVHEQYF. The CDR3 nucleotides read TGTGCCAGCAGCTCGCTGGGACAGGGTGTGCACGAGCAGTACTTC.

Regarding this clone: A read error may produce the germline difference seen at one junction end. The chain employs TRBV28 and TRBJ1-2; the D gene is possibly TRBD1 (6 bases). The CDR3 extends over 13 amino acids. The V gene's germline CDR1 is MDHEN and CDR2 SYDVKM. The CDR3 bases are TGTGCCAGCAGTTTAGAAGGCCCGGGACAAGGGGTCTTC. This sequence encodes CASSLEGPGQGVF.

The chain is built from TRBV5-4 and TRBJ1-1; the D is unclear. Germline V lookup: CDR1 SGHNT, CDR2 YYREEE (reference sequence). The CDR3 contains 13 residues. V was trimmed by 0 bases and J by 9 bases, leaving 12 bases between them. CDR3 DNA sequence: TGTGCCAGCAGCTTGGAGAACACGGGCAAAGCTTTCTTT. Protein product: CASSLENTGKAFF.